Each of the 8 T cell receptor beta chains below was sequenced from the same sample in a study of T cells after yellow fever vaccination. TCRdb re-analysed the 5' RACE reads in MiXCR, keeping a single row per CDR3 protein. Seen here are approximately 300,000 distinct CDR3 sequences, roughly 10% observed once, and the top ten hold 3% to 3.5%. The starting material was CD4+ T cells sorted from PBMCs, obtained 45 days after the yellow fever booster vaccination. The receptor set was obtained from a man aged 18-30 years who received the YFV17D yellow fever vaccine.

The gene calls are TRBV5-1 and TRBJ2-1; 11 nucleotides match TRBD2. The V gene's germline CDR1 is SGHRS and CDR2 YFSETQ. The CDR3 is 15 residues long. V was pared by 4 bases and J by 10 bases, with 10 bases of the junction left unmatched. CDR3 sequence: CASSPVGSGGEEQFF. Written as DNA, the CDR3 is TGCGCCAGCAGCCCGGTGGGTAGCGGGGGGGAAGAGCAGTTCTTC.

V is TRBV5-1 and J is TRBJ2-7; 10 positions match TRBD1. CDR1 and CDR2 from the germline V gene are SGHRS and YFSETQ. This CDR3 has 14 amino acids. The V and J ends lost 0 bases and 5 bases, in that order; junction bases with no gene match: 2. CDR3 in amino acids: CASSLGDRGNEQYV. CDR3 sequence (DNA): TGCGCCAGCAGCTTGGGGGACAGGGGCAACGAGCAGTACGTC.

The DNA for the CDR3 is TGTGCCAGCAGCCCCGGGTCGTCGAATTCACCCCTCCACTTT. Its protein is CASSPGSSNSPLHF. V is TRBV14 and J is TRBJ1-6; D is uncertain. Trimming removed 4 bases from V and 7 bases from J, with 11 bases in between. This CDR3 contains 14 residues. The germline V gene encodes CDR1 SGHDN and CDR2 FVKESK.

This chain links TRBV9 with TRBJ1-1, with D unresolved. This CDR3 has 14 residues. Looked up from germline, CDR1 is SGDLS and CDR2 is YYNGEE. V dropped 4 bases and J dropped 0 bases, with 10 bases sitting between them. The CDR3 DNA reads TGTGCCAGCAGCCCCCTAGGGCTGAACACTGAAGCTTTCTTT. Encoded protein: CASSPLGLNTEAFF.

This clonotype was seen ten or more times. The chain uses TRBV18 and TRBJ2-2, with D perhaps matching TRBD1 or TRBD2 (5 bases each). Per germline, CDR1 KGHSH and CDR2 LQKENI. Trimming removed 4 bases at V and 2 bases at J, with 8 bases between. CDR3 length equals 14 residues. The CDR3 DNA reads as TGTGCCAGCTCACAGGGACGAAACACCGGGGAGCTGTTTTTT. It codes for CASSQGRNTGELFF.

This clonotype was seen a handful of times. The chain is built from TRBV5-5 and TRBJ2-4; weak D call: TRBD2 (7 bases). Germline loops: CDR1 SGHKS, CDR2 YYEKEE (reference sequence). CDR3 length equals 13 residues. V lost 2 bases and J lost 8, with 11 bases in between. The CDR3 spells CASSFRGADIQYF. CDR3 in DNA: TGTGCCAGCAGCTTTCGGGGGGCGGACATTCAGTACTTC.

This clonotype has a handful of counts. The chain carries TRBV6-5 and TRBJ1-1; perhaps TRBD1 as D (6 bases). Germline CDR1 is MNHEY and CDR2 is SVGAGI. Trimming shortened V by 6 bases and J by 7 bases, and 18 bases separated the two germline ends. CDR3 size: 14 residues. CDR3 bases: TGTGCCAGCAGATACCGAGGGGGGGTTGGTGAAGCTTTCTTT. Translated: CASRYRGGVGEAFF.

In this sample, this clonotype turned up a few times. This rearrangement joins TRBV18 to TRBJ1-1; 9 nucleotides match TRBD1. Looked up from germline, CDR1 is KGHSH and CDR2 is LQKENI. Unmatched junction bases numbered 13, after V lost 3 bases and J lost 2 bases. The length of the CDR3 is 18 residues. CDR3 amino acids: CASSPSGQGFSPNTEAFF. The CDR3 nucleotides are TGTGCCAGCTCACCCTCTGGACAGGGGTTTTCCCCAAACACTGAAGCTTTCTTT. Drawing the rest from reference TRBV18 and TRBJ1-1, the complete variable domain is NAGVMQNPRHLVRRRGQEARLRCSPMKGHSHVYWYRQLPEEGLKFMVYLQKENIIDESGMPKERFSAEFPKEGPSILRIQQVVRGDSAAYFCASSPSGQGFSPNTEAFFGQGTRLTVV.